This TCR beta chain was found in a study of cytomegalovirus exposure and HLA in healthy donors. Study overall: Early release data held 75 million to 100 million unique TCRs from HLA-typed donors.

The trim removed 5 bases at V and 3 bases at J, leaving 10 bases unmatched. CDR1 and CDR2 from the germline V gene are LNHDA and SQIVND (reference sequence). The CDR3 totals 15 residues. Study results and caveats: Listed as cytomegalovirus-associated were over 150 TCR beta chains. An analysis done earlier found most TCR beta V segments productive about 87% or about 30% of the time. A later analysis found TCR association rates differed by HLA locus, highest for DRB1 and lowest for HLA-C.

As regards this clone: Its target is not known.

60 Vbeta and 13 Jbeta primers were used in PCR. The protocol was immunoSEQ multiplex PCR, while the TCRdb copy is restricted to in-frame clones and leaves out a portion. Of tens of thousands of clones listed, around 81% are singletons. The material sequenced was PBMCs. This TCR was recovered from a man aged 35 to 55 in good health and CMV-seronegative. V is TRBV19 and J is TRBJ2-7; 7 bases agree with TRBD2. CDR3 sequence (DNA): TGTGCCAGTAGTCCCCAACGGGGGGTTATCTACGAGCAGTACTTC. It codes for CASSPQRGVIYEQYF.